These 6 T cell receptor beta chains came from one sample sequenced in a study of blood T cells in healthy people across ages. Through a sample-barcoded 5' primer and a J-beta primer mix, a second PCR was run for roughly 6 to 12 cycles. TCRdb processed the 5' RACE reads anew with MiXCR; each CDR3 protein has one entry. The sample contains 1.8 million or so distinct CDR3 sequences, about 39% of which appear only once. The source material was blood. The receptors originated from a human donor in good health.

The chain couples TRBV7-2 to TRBJ2-7; no firm D call. Germline V gene data show CDR1 as SGHTA and CDR2 as FQGNSA. The V end was cut by 5 bases, the J end by 1 base, with 12 bases between. This CDR3 contains 14 residues. CDR3: CASSRGRASYEQYF. CDR3 coding DNA: TGTGCCAGCAGCCGCGGACGGGCATCCTACGAGCAGTACTTC.

This clonotype has only a few counts. In DNA, the CDR3 is TGTGCCAGCAGACGCTACGGGTACAGCGTTAGCTCCTACGAGCAGTACTTC. Protein product: CASRRYGYSVSSYEQYF. The chain uses TRBV6-1 and TRBJ2-7; D gene uncertain. There are 17 residues in the CDR3. Germline assignment: CDR1 MNHNS and CDR2 SASEGT. Trimming pared 6 bases from V and 0 bases from J, leaving 21 bases between.

This chain joins TRBV24-1 and TRBJ1-2; no clear D. The CDR3 loop spans 12 amino acids. V was shortened by 3 bases and J by 7 bases, with 8 bases between the two germline ends. In germline, CDR1 is KGHDR, CDR2 SFDVKD. CDR3 sequence: CATSDGFFGYTF. CDR3 sequence (DNA): TGTGCCACCAGTGATGGTTTTTTTGGCTACACCTTC.

The sample holds a few counts of this clonotype. The CDR3 region has the DNA TGTGCCAGCAGCTTGGATTGGGGAGGCAATGAGCAGTTCTTC. Protein: CASSLDWGGNEQFF. J is TRBJ2-1 and V is TRBV5-6; tentative D call: TRBD2 (6 bases). There are 14 residues in the CDR3. CDR1 and CDR2 (germline): SGHDT, YYEEEE. Trimming left V 0 bases short and J 6 bases short, with 10 bases between.

This clonotype has more than one count but fewer than ten. The DNA for the CDR3 is TGTGCCAGCAGTTTCTTCCATGAGCAGTTCTTC. This encodes CASSFFHEQFF. V and J are TRBV28 and TRBJ2-1; D unclear. CDR1 is MDHEN and CDR2 is SYDVKM in the germline V gene. Trimming pared 3 bases from V and 8 bases from J, leaving 5 bases between. CDR3 size: 11 residues.

The chain is built from TRBV28 and TRBJ2-1; 8 nucleotides match TRBD2. Germline V lookup: CDR1 MDHEN, CDR2 SYDVKM. There are 14 residues in the CDR3. After removal of 6 bases from V and 4 bases from J, the junction contained 5 bases not matched to a gene. As DNA, the CDR3 is TGTGCCAGCAGACTAGCGGAAACTTACAATGAGCAGTTCTTC. Protein product: CASRLAETYNEQFF.